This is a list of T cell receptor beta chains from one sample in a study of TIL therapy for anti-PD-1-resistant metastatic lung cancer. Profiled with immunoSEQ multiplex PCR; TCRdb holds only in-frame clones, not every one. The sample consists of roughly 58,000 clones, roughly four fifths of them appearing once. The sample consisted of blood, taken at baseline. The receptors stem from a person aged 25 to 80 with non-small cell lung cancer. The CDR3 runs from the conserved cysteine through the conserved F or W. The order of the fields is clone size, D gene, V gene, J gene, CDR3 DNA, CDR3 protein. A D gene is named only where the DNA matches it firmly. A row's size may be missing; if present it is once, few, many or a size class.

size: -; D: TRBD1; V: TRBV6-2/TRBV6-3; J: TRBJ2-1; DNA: TGTGCCAGCAGTTATGTTGTGAGGACAGGCCTTATTAACTACAATGAGCAGTTCTTC; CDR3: CASSYVVRTGLINYNEQFF
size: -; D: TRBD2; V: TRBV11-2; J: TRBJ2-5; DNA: TGTGCCAGCAGCTTTACTAGCGGGACGGAGACCCAGTACTTC; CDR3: CASSFTSGTETQYF
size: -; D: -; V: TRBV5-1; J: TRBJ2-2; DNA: TGCGCCAGCAGCTTCCTGGACAGGAACACCGGGGAGCTGTTTTTT; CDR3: CASSFLDRNTGELFF
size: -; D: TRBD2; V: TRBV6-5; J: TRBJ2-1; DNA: TGTGCCAGCAGTTACACTAGCGCCTACAATGAGCAGTTCTTC; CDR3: CASSYTSAYNEQFF
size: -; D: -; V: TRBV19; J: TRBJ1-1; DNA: TGTGCCAGTAGTATCGGGGATTCGGGTGAAGCTTTCTTT; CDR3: CASSIGDSGEAFF
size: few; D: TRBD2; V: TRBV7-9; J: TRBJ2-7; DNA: TGTGCCAGCAGCCCCTATAGCGGGAGGGCCCTCTCCTACGAGCAGTACTTC; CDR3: CASSPYSGRALSYEQYF
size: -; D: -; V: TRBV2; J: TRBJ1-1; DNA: TGTGCCAGCAGTCCCCGCGGGGGGGCTGAAGCTTTCTTT; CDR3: CASSPRGGAEAFF
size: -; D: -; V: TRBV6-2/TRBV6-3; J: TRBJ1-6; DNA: TGTGCCAGCAGTTCCGGAAGCTCCTATAATTCACCCCTCCACTTT; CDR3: CASSSGSSYNSPLHF
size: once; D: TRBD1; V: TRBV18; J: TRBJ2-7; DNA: TGTGCCAGCTCGCTGGGACAGGGGGCGTACGAGCAGTACTTC; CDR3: CASSLGQGAYEQYF
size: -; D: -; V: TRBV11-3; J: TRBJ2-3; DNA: TGTGCCAGCAGCCGATGGGGGGCAGATACGCAGTATTTT; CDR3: CASSRWGADTQYF
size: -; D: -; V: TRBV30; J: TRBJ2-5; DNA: TGTGCCTGGAGTGTTTCGGGGGCGGTGACCCAGTACTTC; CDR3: CAWSVSGAVTQYF
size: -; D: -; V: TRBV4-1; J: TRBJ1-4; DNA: TGCGCCAGCAGCCAAGATGGGGGGATATATCCTGCAACTAATGAAAAACTGTTTTTT; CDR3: CASSQDGGIYPATNEKLFF
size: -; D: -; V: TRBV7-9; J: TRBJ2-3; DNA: TGTGCCAGCAGCTTTAGCCGGATACACACAGATACGCAGTATTTT; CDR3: CASSFSRIHTDTQYF
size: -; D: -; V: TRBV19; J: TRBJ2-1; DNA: TGTGCCAGTAACCCCGGGCGGCAAAAACACAATGAGCAGTTCTTC; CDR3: CASNPGRQKHNEQFF
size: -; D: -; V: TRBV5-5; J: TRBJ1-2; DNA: TGTGCCAGCAGCCGCGTTAGGGTTGATAACTATGGCTACACCTTC; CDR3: CASSRVRVDNYGYTF
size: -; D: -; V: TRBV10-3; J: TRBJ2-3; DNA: TGTGCCATCAGTGAGCTCCCGCAAGGGGACACAGATACGCAGTATTTT; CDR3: CAISELPQGDTDTQYF
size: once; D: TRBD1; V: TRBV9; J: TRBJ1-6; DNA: TGTGCCAGCAGCGCGTGGACAGGGCGGAATTCACCCCTCCACTTT; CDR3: CASSAWTGRNSPLHF
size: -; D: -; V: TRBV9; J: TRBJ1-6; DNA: TGTGCCAGCAGCGTAGAGGGGGAAAATTCACCCCTCCACTTT; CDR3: CASSVEGENSPLHF
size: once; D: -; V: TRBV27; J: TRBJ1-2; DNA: TGTGCCAGCAGTTTAAAAGGGGCCGCTAACTATGGCTACACCTTC; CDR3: CASSLKGAANYGYTF
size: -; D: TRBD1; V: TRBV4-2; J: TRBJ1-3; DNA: TGTGCCAGCAGCCTTACAGGGGACGGAAACACCATATATTTT; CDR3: CASSLTGDGNTIYF
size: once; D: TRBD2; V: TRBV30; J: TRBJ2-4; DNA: TGTGCCTGGAGTAGACTAGCGGGAGGGCTCGGAGCCAAAAACATTCAGTACTTC; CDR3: CAWSRLAGGLGAKNIQYF
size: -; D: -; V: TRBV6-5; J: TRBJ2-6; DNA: TGTGCCAGCAGCACCGGCCTCTCTGGGGCCAACGTCCTGACTTTC; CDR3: CASSTGLSGANVLTF
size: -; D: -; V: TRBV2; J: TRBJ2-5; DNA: TGTGCCAGCACCCCCCTTGTGTGGGGAAACCAAGAGACCCAGTACTTC; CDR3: CASTPLVWGNQETQYF
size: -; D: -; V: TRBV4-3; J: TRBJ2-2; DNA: TGCGCCAGCAGCCCCGGGAGTCCGTGGGGTGCCACCGGGGAGCTGTTTTTT; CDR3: CASSPGSPWGATGELFF
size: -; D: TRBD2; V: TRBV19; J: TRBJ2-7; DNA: TGTGCCAGTAGCAATAGCGGGGGAGCCCCCTACGAGCAGTACTTC; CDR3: CASSNSGGAPYEQYF
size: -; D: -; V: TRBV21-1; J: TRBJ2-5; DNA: TGTGCCAGCAGCGGGCGGGACAGGGGGCAGGAGACCCAGTACTTC; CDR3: CASSGRDRGQETQYF
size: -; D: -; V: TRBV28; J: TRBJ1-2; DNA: TGTGCCAGCAGTTTGGGGGCGGGGAACTATGGCTACACCTTC; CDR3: CASSLGAGNYGYTF
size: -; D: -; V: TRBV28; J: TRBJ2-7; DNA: TGTGCCAGCAGTTCCCCGACTATCTCCTGGGAGCAGTACTTC; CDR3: CASSSPTISWEQYF
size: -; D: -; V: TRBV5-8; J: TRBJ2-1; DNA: TGTGCCAGCAGCTTAGTCGTGGGTCCCGGGACCGCGATATACAATGAGCAGTTCTTC; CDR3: CASSLVVGPGTAIYNEQFF
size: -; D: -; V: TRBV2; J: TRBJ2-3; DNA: TGTGCCAGCAGCGACGAGAACCCAGATACGCAGTATTTT; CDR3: CASSDENPDTQYF
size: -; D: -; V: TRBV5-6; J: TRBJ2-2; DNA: TGTGCCAGCAGCTTCGGATCGAACACCGGGGAGCTGTTTTTT; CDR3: CASSFGSNTGELFF